The 28 T cell receptor beta chains in this list originate from one sample, sequenced in a study of T cells after yellow fever vaccination. TCRdb itself ran the 5' RACE reads through MiXCR, one entry per CDR3 protein. In the table there are about 320,000 distinct CDR3 sequences, 3.5% to 5% of which are singletons. This sample comprised PBMCs, obtained 15 days after the yellow fever booster vaccination. The receptor set was obtained from a man between 18 and 35 years old who received the YFV17D yellow fever vaccine.

This clonotype was recorded a few times. This chain links TRBV20-1 with TRBJ2-1, with D possibly being TRBD1 (6 bases). Per germline, CDR1 DFQATT and CDR2 SNEGSKA (reference sequence). V lost 1 base and J lost 4, with 20 bases in between. The CDR3 extends over 17 amino acids. Written as DNA, the CDR3 is TGCAGTGCTAGAGTCTACGGAACAGGGTCGGGTTACAATGAGCAGTTCTTC. Amino acid sequence: CSARVYGTGSGYNEQFF.

The chain recombines TRBV19 with TRBJ1-6; D remains ambiguous. V shed 1 base and J shed 8 bases, with 3 bases lying between them. The CDR3 totals 12 residues. Per the germline V gene, CDR1 is LNHDA and CDR2 is SQIVND (reference sequence). The CDR3 is CASSIGDSPLHF. The DNA for the CDR3 is TGTGCCAGTAGTATAGGAGATTCACCCCTCCACTTT. The full variable domain, with the rest looked up from reference TRBV19 and TRBJ1-6, is DGGITQSPKYLFRKEGQNVTLSCEQNLNHDAMYWYRQDPGQGLRLIYYSQIVNDFQKGDIAEGYSVSREKKESFPLTVTSAQKNPTAFYLCASSIGDSPLHFGNGTRLTVT.

This clonotype was recorded many times. This chain connects TRBV20-1 to TRBJ1-2, with TRBD1 matching 9 bases. V gave up 6 bases and J gave up 1 base; unmatched junction bases: 6. The V gene's germline CDR1 is DFQATT and CDR2 SNEGSKA (reference sequence). This CDR3 region has 14 residues. CDR3 region: CSALQGASNYGYTF. In DNA, the CDR3 is TGCAGTGCATTACAGGGGGCGAGTAACTATGGCTACACCTTC.

This clonotype turned up a few times. The rearrangement joins TRBV5-1 to TRBJ2-5; D may be TRBD2 (6 bases). The CDR3 has 16 residues. Trimming left V 2 bases short and J 5 bases short, with 19 bases between. Germline-derived CDR1 and CDR2 are SGHRS and YFSETQ. This CDR3 is CASSFSQGELAETQYF. CDR3 sequence (DNA): TGCGCCAGCAGCTTCTCCCAGGGTGAGCTAGCGGAGACCCAGTACTTC.

The gene calls are TRBV9 and TRBJ1-1; perhaps TRBD1 as D (6 bases). Trimming removed 0 bases from V and 5 bases from J, with 14 bases in between. Germline V gene lookup returns CDR1 SGDLS and CDR2 YYNGEE. The CDR3 is made up of 15 amino acids. This CDR3 reads CASSVVDEGETEAFF. The CDR3 nucleotides are TGTGCCAGCAGCGTAGTCGACGAGGGGGAGACTGAAGCTTTCTTT. Full variable domain (missing parts from reference TRBV9 and TRBJ1-1): DSGVTQTPKHLITATGQRVTLRCSPRSGDLSVYWYQQSLDQGLQFLIQYYNGEERAKGNILERFSAQQFPDLHSELNLSSLELGDSALYFCASSVVDEGETEAFFGQGTRLTVV.

This clonotype was detected only a few times. The chain carries TRBV5-1 and TRBJ1-3; D call uncertain. The V gene's germline CDR1 is SGHRS and CDR2 YFSETQ. The V gene lost 3 bases and the J gene lost 1 base, with 8 bases spanning the gap. This CDR3 comprises 14 residues. The CDR3 is CASSSRASGNTIYF. The CDR3 DNA is TGCGCCAGCAGCTCGCGGGCTTCTGGAAACACCATATATTTT.

This clonotype was counted many times. The CDR3 bases are TGTGCCAGCAGCCAAGAAGACGTCAGACTGAAAAACATTCAGTACTTC. Encoded protein: CASSQEDVRLKNIQYF. The chain has TRBV4-2 and TRBJ2-4; no reliable D call. The CDR3 is 16 amino acids. V shed 0 bases and J shed 4 bases, with 13 bases lying between them. Germline V gene sequence: CDR1 LGHNA, CDR2 YNFKEQ.

This clonotype was recorded at least ten times. The chain combines TRBV7-2 with TRBJ2-1; 7 bases are a match to TRBD2. Germline-derived CDR1 and CDR2 are SGHTA and FQGNSA. V was pared by 5 bases and J by 8 bases, with 12 bases of the junction left unmatched. The CDR3 has 15 residues. CDR3 in amino acids: CASSPPSRTRHEQFF. CDR3 nucleotides: TGTGCCAGCAGCCCACCCTCTAGGACTAGACATGAGCAGTTCTTC. Full variable domain (rest looked up from reference TRBV7-2 and TRBJ2-1): GAGVSQSPSNKVTEKGKDVELRCDPISGHTALYWYRQSLGQGLEFLIYFQGNSAPDKSGLPSDRFSAERTGGSVSTLTIQRTQQEDSAVYLCASSPPSRTRHEQFFGPGTRLTVL.

The chain uses TRBV12-3 or TRBV12-4 and TRBJ2-1; a weak D match, TRBD1 (7 bases). The CDR3 sequence is 17 residues long. V lost 1 base, J lost 0 bases, and 13 bases lay in between. CDR3 nucleotide sequence: TGTGCCAGCAGTTTAGTGGAGGGACAGAGCTCCTACAATGAGCAGTTCTTC. Its protein product is CASSLVEGQSSYNEQFF.

In its sample, this clonotype was seen many times. J is TRBJ1-1 and V is TRBV12-3 or TRBV12-4; TRBD1 matches at 7 bases. The CDR3 has 15 residues. V trimming: 2 bases; J trimming: 1 base; junction bases outside the gene matches: 4. This CDR3 is CASSLYQGGNTEAFF. DNA of the CDR3: TGTGCCAGCAGTTTATATCAGGGGGGGAACACTGAAGCTTTCTTT.

The chain combines TRBV9 with TRBJ2-3; D gene ambiguous. This CDR3 has 16 residues. V was trimmed by 0 bases and J by 2 bases, leaving 13 bases between them. The germline CDR1 and CDR2 sequences are SGDLS and YYNGEE. The CDR3 DNA follows: TGTGCCAGCAGCGTAGGGGCAGTGGATTTCACAGATACGCAGTATTTT. Translation: CASSVGAVDFTDTQYF. Using reference TRBV9 and TRBJ2-3 for the parts outside the CDR3, the full variable domain is DSGVTQTPKHLITATGQRVTLRCSPRSGDLSVYWYQQSLDQGLQFLIQYYNGEERAKGNILERFSAQQFPDLHSELNLSSLELGDSALYFCASSVGAVDFTDTQYFGPGTRLTVL.

The table lists this clonotype with a few counts. V gene TRBV7-9 combines with J gene TRBJ2-3; the D is unclear. Per the germline V gene, CDR1 is SEHNR and CDR2 is FQNEAQ (reference sequence). V lost 5 bases, J lost 0 bases, and 24 bases lay in between. The CDR3 is 19 amino acids. CDR3 region: CASSGPGRRSYPSTDTQYF. The DNA for the CDR3 is TGTGCCAGCAGCGGGCCCGGCAGGCGGAGCTATCCTAGCACAGATACGCAGTATTTT.

The rearrangement links TRBV5-1 to TRBJ1-4; TRBD1 aligns across 8 bases. Trimming at V came to 1 base and at J to 3 bases, leaving 2 bases not matched to a gene. There are 15 residues in the CDR3. Germline V gene lookup returns CDR1 SGHRS and CDR2 YFSETQ. CDR3 region: CASSLQGAPNEKLFF. The CDR3 DNA follows: TGCGCCAGCAGCTTGCAGGGGGCACCTAATGAAAAACTGTTTTTT. Full variable domain (rest looked up from reference TRBV5-1 and TRBJ1-4): KAGVTQTPRYLIKTRGQQVTLSCSPISGHRSVSWYQQTPGQGLQFLFEYFSETQRNKGNFPGRFSGRQFSNSRSEMNVSTLELGDSALYLCASSLQGAPNEKLFFGSGTQLSVL.

This rearrangement joins TRBV18 to TRBJ2-4; D remains unclear. The length of the CDR3 is 15 residues. The V end lost 0 bases, the J end lost 6 bases, and 12 bases lay between the germline ends. Germline CDR1 reads KGHSH; CDR2 reads LQKENI. CDR3 bases: TGTGCCAGCTCACCACCGAATGCCGAGCCAAACATTCAGTACTTC. It codes for CASSPPNAEPNIQYF.

In this sample, this clonotype turned up a few times. The chain combines TRBV12-3 or TRBV12-4 with TRBJ2-3; 11 bases are a match to TRBD2. The junction had 8 bases not matched to a gene; V was cut back by 7 bases and J by 5 bases. The CDR3 extends over 15 amino acids. The CDR3: CASTLGLAGRDTQYF. The DNA for the CDR3 is TGTGCCAGCACTCTCGGACTAGCGGGTCGAGATACGCAGTATTTT.

This clonotype came up many times. The chain employs TRBV20-1 and TRBJ1-1, with 8 bases lining up with TRBD1. Germline V gene data show CDR1 as DFQATT and CDR2 as SNEGSKA (reference sequence). The CDR3 has 13 residues. The trim removed 3 bases at V and 5 bases at J, leaving 5 bases unmatched. The CDR3 is CSASRQGSTEAFF. In DNA, the CDR3 is TGCAGTGCTAGCCGACAGGGGTCAACTGAAGCTTTCTTT.

This clonotype was detected ten times or more. This rearrangement joins TRBV6-6 to TRBJ2-7; D is unclear. Germline V gene data show CDR1 as MNHNY and CDR2 as SVGAGI (reference sequence). The CDR3 loop spans 13 amino acids. Trimming removed 5 bases from V and 4 bases from J, with 12 bases in between. CDR3 sequence: CASSALTRYEQYV. CDR3 bases: TGTGCCAGCAGTGCTTTAACGAGGTACGAGCAGTACGTC.

This clonotype has a count of ten or more. This chain uses TRBV12-3 or TRBV12-4 with TRBJ2-3, with D unresolved. The CDR3 is made up of 16 amino acids. V shed 0 bases and J shed 0 bases, with 10 bases lying between them. CDR3 in DNA: TGTGCCAGCAGTTTAGCTGTCGGATCTAGCACAGATACGCAGTATTTT. This codes for CASSLAVGSSTDTQYF.

This clonotype appeared a few times. This chain uses TRBV4-3 with TRBJ1-4; D may be TRBD1 (6 bases). Trimming removed 3 bases at V and 3 bases at J, with 14 bases between. CDR3 size: 16 residues. Germline loops: CDR1 LGHNA, CDR2 YSLEER. CDR3 region: CASSHDTGLSNEKLFF. In DNA form, the CDR3 reads TGCGCCAGCAGCCACGATACAGGGTTATCTAATGAAAAACTGTTTTTT.

This clonotype was seen many times. This chain uses TRBV5-4 with TRBJ2-2; D might be TRBD2 (5 bases). Germline CDR1 and CDR2: SGHNT and YYREEE (reference sequence). V dropped 2 bases and J dropped 4 bases, with 9 bases sitting between them. CDR3 length equals 14 residues. The CDR3 nucleotides read TGTGCCAGCAGCTTCGGGGTATCCACCGGGGAGCTGTTTTTT. Translated, it gives CASSFGVSTGELFF. Based on the CDR3 plus reference TRBV5-4 and TRBJ2-2, the full variable domain is ETGVTQSPTHLIKTRGQQVTLRCSSQSGHNTVSWYQQALGQGPQFIFQYYREEENGRGNFPPRFSGLQFPNYSSELNVNALELDDSALYLCASSFGVSTGELFFGEGSRLTVL.

This chain uses TRBV20-1 with TRBJ2-1; 9 bases agree with TRBD2. V trimming: 6 bases; J trimming: 1 base; junction bases outside the gene matches: 13. Germline lookup yields CDR1 DFQATT and CDR2 SNEGSKA (reference sequence). CDR3 size: 17 residues. CDR3 amino acids: CSARDGWRGGSYNEQFF. The CDR3 DNA follows: TGCAGTGCCCGGGACGGTTGGCGGGGGGGGTCCTACAATGAGCAGTTCTTC.

This clonotype was counted many times. The DNA for the CDR3 is TGCAGTGCCGTGGACAGGGGCTATGGCTACACCTTC. Translating it yields CSAVDRGYGYTF. This chain links TRBV20-1 with TRBJ1-2, with 9 nucleotides matching TRBD1. V gave up 6 bases and J gave up 4 bases; unmatched junction bases: 3. The CDR3 spans 12 residues. The V gene's germline CDR1 is DFQATT and CDR2 SNEGSKA (reference sequence).

This clonotype occurred many times. The rearrangement uses TRBV5-6 and TRBJ2-2; unclear D gene. The CDR3 extends over 13 amino acids. Germline values: CDR1 SGHDT, CDR2 YYEEEE. Trimming took 6 bases from V and 9 from J, leaving 15 bases between them. The CDR3 is CASTLGVTRELFF. In DNA form, the CDR3 reads TGTGCCAGCACCCTTGGGGTCACGAGGGAGCTGTTTTTT.

This clonotype appeared many times. The chain combines TRBV7-2 with TRBJ1-1, with D possibly being TRBD1 (5 bases). Germline assignment: CDR1 SGHTA and CDR2 FQGNSA. V was shortened by 5 bases and J by 1 base, with 8 bases between the two germline ends. The length of the CDR3 is 13 residues. The CDR3 bases are TGTGCCAGCAGCAAGACAGCGAACACTGAAGCTTTCTTT. This gives the protein CASSKTANTEAFF.

This clonotype was observed many times. The rearrangement joins TRBV28 to TRBJ1-4; D is perhaps TRBD1 (5 bases). The CDR3 totals 13 residues. From germline, CDR1 is MDHEN and CDR2 SYDVKM. V was pared by 9 bases and J by 7 bases, with 15 bases between. The DNA of the CDR3 is TGTGCCAGTCAAAGGGGCAGGAGTGAAAAACTGTTTTTT. This gives the protein CASQRGRSEKLFF. Full variable domain (rest looked up from reference TRBV28 and TRBJ1-4): DVKVTQSSRYLVKRTGEKVFLECVQDMDHENMFWYRQDPGLGLRLIYFSYDVKMKEKGDIPEGYSVSREKKERFSLILESASTNQTSMYLCASQRGRSEKLFFGSGTQLSVL.

Only a few counts were recorded for this clonotype. V usage is TRBV6-1 and J usage is TRBJ1-3, with no clear D. This CDR3 contains 16 residues. In germline, CDR1 is MNHNS, CDR2 SASEGT. Trimming removed 4 bases from V and 0 bases from J, with 13 bases in between. CDR3 sequence: CASSALIPISGNTIYF. CDR3 nucleotide sequence: TGTGCCAGCAGTGCATTAATACCGATCTCTGGAAACACCATATATTTT.

The chain carries TRBV4-1 and TRBJ2-7, with D possibly being TRBD2 (6 bases). Germline assignment: CDR1 MGHRA and CDR2 YSYEKL. The CDR3 extends over 15 amino acids. V lost 0 bases, J lost 3 bases, and 12 bases lay in between. For the CDR3, the DNA is TGCGCCAGCAGCCAAGAATCATCGGAGGGCTACGAGCAGTACGTC. This sequence encodes CASSQESSEGYEQYV.

There are many counts of this clonotype. V usage is TRBV12-3 or TRBV12-4 and J usage is TRBJ2-3; 7 positions agree with TRBD1. Trimming removed 10 bases from V and 5 bases from J; junction bases left unmatched: 12. CDR3 length: 14 residues. Here the CDR3 DNA reads TGTGCCATCCTACAGGGGTCCCACCAAGATACGCAGTATTTT. Translating gives CAILQGSHQDTQYF.